The 17 T cell receptor beta chains given below trace back to one sample, sequenced in a study of beta chain features in type 1 diabetes. Study results and caveats: Shortening that was moderate but significant affected the TCRB CDR3s of Type 1 diabetes patients in all four CD4+ subsets.

As every portion of the isolated RNA was reverse transcribed, the sequencing read expressed TCRB transcripts. The protocol was immunoSEQ multiplex PCR, while the TCRdb copy is restricted to in-frame clones and leaves out a portion. The table includes 150,000 or so clones, around 8.3% detected once. Their specific antigens are unknown. The specimen sequenced was central memory CD4+ T cells from blood. The receptors shown here come from a young woman with type 1 diabetes.

This chain uses TRBV29-1 with TRBJ1-4; 9 nucleotides line up with TRBD1. CDR1 SQVTM and CDR2 ANQGSEA come from the germline V gene. With V trimmed by 6 bases and J by 6 bases, 5 bases remained unmatched. The CDR3 covers 13 residues. The DNA of the CDR3 is TGCAGCGTACGGACAGGGGCAGATGAAAAACTGTTTTTT. Its protein product is CSVRTGADEKLFF.

This clone was picked up a small number of times. V is TRBV7-2 and J is TRBJ2-3; D is unclear. Between the trimmed V and J ends, which lost 2 bases and 0 bases, there was a span of 9 bases. Germline V lookup: CDR1 SGHTA, CDR2 FQGNSA. The CDR3 extends over 15 amino acids. CDR3 protein: CASSLFAVSTDTQYF. The DNA for the CDR3 is TGTGCCAGCAGCTTATTCGCAGTTAGCACAGATACGCAGTATTTT.

The V gene is TRBV6-5, the J gene TRBJ1-2, with TRBD1 matching over 10 bases. CDR1 and CDR2 (germline): MNHEY, SVGAGI. Trimming cost V 4 bases and J 4 bases; bases outside gene matches: 6. The CDR3 spans 15 residues. The CDR3 reads CASSSPGQGTYGYTF. CDR3 DNA sequence: TGTGCCAGCAGTTCTCCGGGACAGGGGACCTATGGCTACACCTTC.

V and J are TRBV7-9 and TRBJ2-5; TRBD1 aligns across 7 bases. The length of the CDR3 is 13 residues. V shed 7 bases, J shed 7 bases, and the junction held 9 bases outside the gene matches. Germline loops: CDR1 SEHNR, CDR2 FQNEAQ (reference sequence). The CDR3: CASNRQGSGTQYF. The CDR3 region has the DNA TGTGCCAGCAATCGACAGGGATCGGGGACCCAGTACTTC.

In its sample, this clone was seen a few times. This chain uses TRBV7-2 with TRBJ1-5; 8 bases are shared with TRBD1. The CDR3 consists of 15 residues. CDR1 and CDR2 (germline): SGHTA, FQGNSA. Trimming cost V 5 bases and J 1 base; bases outside gene matches: 4. As DNA, the CDR3 is TGTGCCAGCAGCCCGGACAGGGTCAGCAATCAGCCCCAGCATTTT. It specifies CASSPDRVSNQPQHF.

The V call is TRBV18, the J call TRBJ1-2; maybe TRBD1 (6 bases). Looked up from germline, CDR1 is KGHSH and CDR2 is LQKENI. The V and J ends lost 6 bases and 7 bases respectively, with 12 bases between them. The CDR3 runs 12 residues. CDR3: CASSQDSPGYTF. CDR3 DNA: TGTGCCAGCTCGCAGGACAGCCCTGGCTACACCTTC.

CDR3 sequence reads: CASSSEGRLEDTQYF. In DNA form, the CDR3 reads TGCGCCAGCAGCTCGGAGGGACGGTTGGAAGATACGCAGTATTTT. This chain joins TRBV5-1 and TRBJ2-3; the D gene is possibly TRBD2 (6 bases). From germline, CDR1 is SGHRS and CDR2 YFSETQ. CDR3 length: 15 residues. Trimming removed 3 bases at V and 5 bases at J, with 16 bases between.

The chain joins TRBV28 to TRBJ2-3, with 10 bases aligning to TRBD2. CDR3 length: 14 residues. V shed 3 bases and J 4 bases; nucleotides not matched to a gene: 1. The germline CDR1 and CDR2 sequences are MDHEN and SYDVKM. Written as DNA, the CDR3 is TGTGCCAGCAGTTTGGGGACTAGCGCAGATACGCAGTATTTT. Protein product: CASSLGTSADTQYF.

A word on this clone: At the DNA level, this CDR3 is encoded by other sequences in the same sample as well. The chain couples TRBV7-2 to TRBJ2-1; a possible D gene is TRBD2 (5 bases). V lost 2 bases to trimming and J lost 0 bases, with 8 bases between them. Germline lookup yields CDR1 SGHTA and CDR2 FQGNSA. CDR3 length equals 15 residues. CDR3 in DNA: TGTGCCAGCAGCTTATCGGGGAGCTCCTACAATGAGCAGTTCTTC. Amino acids: CASSLSGSSYNEQFF.

This clone was seen a few times. The rearrangement links TRBV4-3 to TRBJ2-3; 13 nucleotides line up with TRBD2. J lost 2 bases, V lost 4 bases, and 3 bases had no gene match. The CDR3 spans 16 residues. The germline CDR1 and CDR2 sequences are LGHNA and YSLEER. The CDR3 protein is CASSRGLAGITDTQYF. As DNA, the CDR3 is TGCGCCAGCAGCCGGGGACTAGCGGGGATCACAGATACGCAGTATTTT.

This clone was counted a few times. The V and J genes are TRBV2 and TRBJ1-2; 10 nucleotides match TRBD1. Losses at the gene ends were 6 bases for V and 2 bases for J; bases not matched to a gene: 6. The CDR3 has 15 amino acids. Germline V CDR1 and CDR2: SNHLY, FYNNEI. The CDR3 reads CASRRGQGSNYGYTF. The CDR3, as DNA: TGTGCCAGCAGGCGGGGACAGGGGTCGAACTATGGCTACACCTTC.

This clone appeared a few times. V is TRBV30 and J is TRBJ2-7, with 9 bases aligning to TRBD1. The CDR3 runs to 15 residues. CDR1 is GTSNPN and CDR2 is SVGIG in the germline V gene (reference sequence). J was trimmed by 1 base and V by 3 bases; bases with no gene match: 7. CDR3 sequence: CAWRRSGTGSYEQYF. As DNA, the CDR3 is TGTGCCTGGAGGCGATCCGGGACAGGGTCCTACGAGCAGTACTTC.

Only a few counts were recorded for this clone. The rearrangement links TRBV11-3 to TRBJ2-1; D is perhaps TRBD1 (6 bases). Trimming removed 5 bases at V and 10 bases at J, with 18 bases between. Germline CDR1 SGHNT, CDR2 YENEEA. This CDR3 has 14 amino acids. CDR3 sequence reads: CASSPDGAQGEQFF. In DNA form, the CDR3 reads TGTGCCAGCAGCCCGGACGGTGCCCAGGGGGAGCAGTTCTTC.

The V call is TRBV7-9, the J call TRBJ2-5, with D maybe TRBD2 (5 bases). V dropped 1 base and J dropped 7 bases, with 10 bases sitting between them. From germline, CDR1 is SEHNR and CDR2 FQNEAQ (reference sequence). This CDR3 contains 13 residues. The CDR3 loop is CASSLGRSGTQYF. CDR3 DNA: TGTGCCAGCAGCTTAGGGAGGAGTGGGACCCAGTACTTC.

This clone was counted a few times. The CDR3 protein is CECPGQGGYTF. The DNA for the CDR3 is TGCGAGTGCCCCGGGCAGGGAGGCTACACCTTC. V is TRBV20-1 and J is TRBJ1-2, with D perhaps matching TRBD1 (5 bases). Germline V gene sequence: CDR1 DFQATT, CDR2 SNEGSKA (reference sequence). This CDR3 has 11 residues.

This clone was found a few times. This same CDR3 is encoded by further DNA sequences in the sample. The rearrangement links TRBV28 to TRBJ2-7; 9 nucleotides agree with TRBD2. Germline V gene data show CDR1 as MDHEN and CDR2 as SYDVKM. Losses at the gene ends were 4 bases for V and 3 bases for J; bases not matched to a gene: 4. The length of the CDR3 is 14 residues. In DNA, the CDR3 is TGTGCCAGCAGTTCGGGACTAGCCCTCTACGAGCAGTACTTC. It is translated as CASSSGLALYEQYF.

The chain joins TRBV2 to TRBJ2-3; D gene uncertain. The germline V gene encodes CDR1 SNHLY and CDR2 FYNNEI. V dropped 6 bases and J dropped 4 bases, with 5 bases sitting between them. CDR3 size: 11 residues. The CDR3 DNA sequence: TGTGCCAGCAGAGAGTCAGATACGCAGTATTTT. It is translated as CASRESDTQYF.